These 3 T cell receptor beta chains were sequenced from one sample in a study of OX40 agonist ivuxolimab in advanced cancers. TCRdb's copy holds only in-frame clones and misses some; the assay was immunoSEQ multiplex PCR. The sample carries 22,000 or so clones, over 60% recorded once. Sequencing used CD4+ or CD8+ T cells sorted from blood, obtained in a trial of the OX40 agonist ivuxolimab. The source is an adult with an advanced solid tumor such as melanoma, head and neck, liver or kidney cancer.

This chain uses TRBV11-1 with TRBJ1-2, with D unresolved. The CDR3 length is 14 residues. Per the germline V gene, CDR1 is SGHAT and CDR2 is FQDESV (reference sequence). Trimming took 2 bases from V and 5 from J, leaving 12 bases between them. CDR3 nucleotide sequence: TGTGCCAGCAGCTTAACCGGGTCGCCATATGGCTACACCTTC. Its translation is CASSLTGSPYGYTF.

The chain joins TRBV6-5 to TRBJ1-6; the D gene is possibly TRBD1 (6 bases). Looked up from germline, CDR1 is MNHEY and CDR2 is SVGAGI. The CDR3 runs to 13 residues. The CDR3 loop reads CAPLLGGNSPLHF. DNA of the CDR3: TGTGCTCCCCTCTTGGGGGGCAATTCACCCCTCCACTTT.

The chain combines TRBV2 with TRBJ2-5, with 8 bases fitting TRBD2. The J call may be incorrect, as the DNA end agrees better with TRBJ2-7. CDR1 and CDR2 (germline): SNHLY, FYNNEI. The CDR3 is 15 amino acids. CDR3 bases: TGTGCCAGCAGAAGACGGAAACTAGCGGCCTACGAGCAGTACTTC. Translating it yields CASRRRKLAAYEQYF.